This T cell receptor (beta chain) was captured by sequencing in a study of neoadjuvant nivolumab and ipilimumab in lung cancer (dated by TCRdb to about 2020). A note on the overall study: Intravenous nivolumab was dosed at 3 mg/kg on days 1, 15 and 29, and in the combination arm ipilimumab 1 mg/kg was added on day 1 only. TCR repertoires in pretherapy (baseline) peripheral blood were compared with TCR repertoires in tumors resected at surgery after neoadjuvant immune checkpoint blockade. In the trial, approximately 45 patients with operable NSCLC were treated, of whom approximately 23 were randomized to nivolumab monotherapy and about 21 to nivolumab plus ipilimumab. The major pathologic response (MPR) rate in the intention-to-treat population in each study arm was designated as the primary trial endpoint. Matched pretherapy and resected tumor pairs were analyzed for seven patients, of whom four received nivolumab and three received nivolumab plus ipilimumab. Findings and caveats that apply to the study as a whole: TCR richness and clonality were greater in resected tumors than in tumor-adjacent uninvolved lung, and increases were seen in more dual-therapy-treated tumors. From pretherapy to surgery, tumor T-cell richness and clonality increased in three of three dual-therapy tumors but in only two of four nivolumab-treated tumors. No significant correlation was found between TCR clonality and pathologic tumor regression, and only one major-pathologic-response sample was available for the clonality analysis. Pretherapy blood TCR richness correlated positively with richness in tumors resected after neoadjuvant therapy (Spearman R ≈ 0.8). TCR sequencing was performed in a small number of samples.

CDR1 and CDR2 (MNHNY, SVGAGI) derive from the germline V gene (reference sequence). V and J are truncated by 2 bases and 0 bases respectively, leaving an intervening sequence of 13 bases. Reading from cysteine to phenylalanine, the CDR3 counts 16 amino acids. This entry keeps only the CDR3 DNA: 48 bases, framed from base 1. Points on this clone: Its antigen is unknown. It has no much larger one-base neighbor in the sample; base qualities were not kept.

Sample time point, as interpreted from the label and publication: at surgical resection after neoadjuvant nivolumab +/- ipilimumab. Samples came from the phase 2 randomized NEOSTAR trial, which tested neoadjuvant nivolumab or nivolumab plus ipilimumab followed by surgery in operable NSCLC. To prepare the library, the immunoSEQ multiplex PCR assay was applied. The authors processed their data as follows. Repertoires were summarized by richness and clonality, and significantly expanded and contracted clones were identified between pre- and post-therapy samples. TCRdb provides this immuneACCESS table in a form limited to in-frame rearrangements. Some clones are lacking; in checked studies, under half of them reflect an unresolved V gene, and why the rest are absent is not known. V, J and clone size are those of that table, while D and trimming were read from the DNA. This sample is represented by fewer than 15,000 clones; about 94% of them were singletons. The ten largest clones take up about 2.7% of the sample.

The V gene is TRBV6-6 and the J gene is TRBJ1-2; TRBD1 is possibly the D segment (6 matching bases). The receptor's source is an adult with non-small cell lung cancer. The sequences come from peripheral blood, collected after neoadjuvant nivolumab, alone or with ipilimumab, at or shortly before surgery. The base sequence is TGTGCCAGCAGTTACACGAACAGGGTGCCTAACTATGGCTACACCTTC. The encoded protein is CASSYTNRVPNYGYTF.